This T cell receptor beta chain stems from a study of shared clonotypes between healthy human individuals. This CDR3 has 13 amino acids. CDR1 is ENHRY, CDR2 SYGVKD, per germline. V shed 7 bases and J shed 7 bases, with 11 bases lying between them. It was at deep level that the assay was run. An even split of each subset's genomic DNA across several immunoSEQ plates was performed. This table comes from immunoSEQ multiplex PCR, and its TCRdb copy is limited to in-frame clones, with some not included. Here the sample spans around 2,000,000 clones, approximately 95% being singletons. Selected positively for CCR7 and CD45RO-negative, naive CD8 cells excluded terminally differentiated effector memory CD45RA+ cells. Overall study findings and caveats: Since donors were few, the genetic and exposure-history diversity represented was limited. Non-shared clonotypes showed lower generation probabilities than clonotypes common to all four donors.

With regard to this clone: The antigen remains unidentified.

The sample comprised naive CD8+ T cells sorted from blood. V gene TRBV10-3 combines with J gene TRBJ1-6; D possibly corresponds to TRBD1 (5 bases). The source of this sequence is a man younger than 35 in good health. The CDR3 here is CAITGDGNSPLHF. As DNA, the CDR3 is TGTGCCATCACCGGGGACGGGAATTCACCCCTCCACTTT.